This T cell receptor (beta chain) was captured by sequencing in a study of T-cell memory formation after mild COVID-19. This CDR3 region has 14 residues. Germline assignment: CDR1 SGDLS and CDR2 YYNGEE. Trimming removed 0 bases from V and 2 bases from J, with 8 bases in between. Using its own MiXCR run on the 5' RACE reads, TCRdb lists one record per CDR3 protein. The profile shows around 62,000 distinct CDR3 sequences, around 30% of them singletons. The chain links TRBV9 to TRBJ1-2; D is ambiguous. The receptor's source is a man aged 18 to 29 who had mild COVID-19 (a few samples of this study predate the infection). Cell type and time point are not known. Sequenced material: PBMCs or a T cell subset sorted from them (not recorded which). CDR3 sequence: CASSVDTANYGYTF. CDR3 in DNA: TGTGCCAGCAGCGTAGACACGGCAAACTATGGCTACACCTTC. The entire variable domain, with the rest obtained from reference TRBV9 and TRBJ1-2, is as follows: DSGVTQTPKHLITATGQRVTLRCSPRSGDLSVYWYQQSLDQGLQFLIQYYNGEERAKGNILERFSAQQFPDLHSELNLSSLELGDSALYFCASSVDTANYGYTFGSGTRLTVV.